This T cell receptor (beta chain) appears in the sequencing data of a study of T cell responses to AZD1222 COVID-19 vaccine. Clones were read by immunoSEQ multiplex PCR, and TCRdb kept only the in-frame ones, dropping some. The sample lists about 120,000 clones; 90% to 95% were seen once. Study observations and caveats: Vaccination with two AZD1222 doses was followed by a rise in Spike-specific TCR breadth and depth.

Germline V CDR1 and CDR2: SEHNR, FQNEAQ (reference sequence). This CDR3 is built from 14 residues. V was shortened by 2 bases and J by 4 bases, with 11 bases between the two germline ends. Concerning this clone itself: No antigen is known for it.

This clonotype was obtained from an adult in good health. The chain employs TRBV7-9 and TRBJ1-2; unclear D gene. The material was peripheral blood, obtained on day 0 of AZD1222 vaccination. The CDR3 protein is CASSLNEAIYGYTF. As DNA, the CDR3 is TGTGCCAGCAGCTTAAACGAGGCGATCTATGGCTACACCTTC. Full variable domain (remainder filled in from reference TRBV7-9 and TRBJ1-2): DTGVSQNPRHKITKRGQNVTFRCDPISEHNRLYWYRQTLGQGPEFLTYFQNEAQLEKSRLLSDRFSAERPKGSFSTLEIQRTEQGDSAMYLCASSLNEAIYGYTFGSGTRLTVV.